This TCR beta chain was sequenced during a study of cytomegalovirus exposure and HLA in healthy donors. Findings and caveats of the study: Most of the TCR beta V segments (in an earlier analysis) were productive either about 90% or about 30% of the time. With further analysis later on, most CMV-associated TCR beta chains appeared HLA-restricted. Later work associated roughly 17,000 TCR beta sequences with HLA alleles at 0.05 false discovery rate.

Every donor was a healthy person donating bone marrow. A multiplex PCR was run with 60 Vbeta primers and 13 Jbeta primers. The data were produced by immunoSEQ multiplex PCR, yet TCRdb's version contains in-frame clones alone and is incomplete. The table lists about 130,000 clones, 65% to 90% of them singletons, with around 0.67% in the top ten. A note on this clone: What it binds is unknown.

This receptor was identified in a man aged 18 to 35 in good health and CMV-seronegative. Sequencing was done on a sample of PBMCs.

This CDR3 is CAWSQNSGNAGNQPQHF. As DNA, the CDR3 is TGTGCCTGGAGCCAAAATTCAGGGAACGCGGGCAATCAGCCCCAGCATTTT. The chain uses TRBV30 and TRBJ1-5; weak D call: TRBD1 (5 bases). CDR1 and CDR2 (germline): GTSNPN, SVGIG (reference sequence). The CDR3 is made up of 17 amino acids. V was pared by 3 bases and J by 2 bases, with 20 bases between.